This T cell receptor beta chain emerged from a study of spatial heterogeneity in lung cancer. Across the study: The donors, fewer than 90 patients with untreated early-stage non-small cell lung cancer, provided the samples.

The table lists this clonotype with many counts. Specified time point: blood at routine non-recurrence follow-up after resection. MiXCR was run by TCRdb on the 5' RACE reads, yielding one entry per CDR3 protein. The table shows tens of thousands of distinct CDR3 sequences, with approximately 19% occurring only once. CDR1 and CDR2 from the germline V gene are SGHTA and FQGNSA. J gave up 6 bases and V 5 bases, and 10 bases lay outside the gene matches. The CDR3 loop spans 15 amino acids. This chain links TRBV7-2 with TRBJ2-3; 8 nucleotides line up with TRBD1. This clonotype was obtained from a male donor with early-stage non-small cell lung cancer. The sequences come from PBMCs, collected at follow-up. The CDR3 coding sequence is TGTGCCAGCAGCAAAAACGGACAGGGTGACGATACGCAGTATTTT. Amino acid sequence: CASSKNGQGDDTQYF.